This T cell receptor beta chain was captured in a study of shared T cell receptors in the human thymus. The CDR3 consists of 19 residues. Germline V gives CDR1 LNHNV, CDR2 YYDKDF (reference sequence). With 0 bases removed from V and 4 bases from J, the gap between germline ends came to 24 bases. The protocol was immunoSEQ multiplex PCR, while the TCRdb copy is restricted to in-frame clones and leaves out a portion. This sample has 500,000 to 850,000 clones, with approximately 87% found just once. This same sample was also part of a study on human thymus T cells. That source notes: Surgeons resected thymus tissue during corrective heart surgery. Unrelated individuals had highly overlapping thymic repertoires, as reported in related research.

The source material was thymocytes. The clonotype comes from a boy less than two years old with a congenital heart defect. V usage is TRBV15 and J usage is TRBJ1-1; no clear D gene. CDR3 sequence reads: CATSRDEGEGHKCVTEAFF. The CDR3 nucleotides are TGTGCCACCAGCAGAGATGAGGGTGAGGGTCATAAATGTGTCACTGAAGCTTTCTTT.